The next 6 T cell receptor beta chains were all read from a single sample in a study of blood T cell repertoires in COVID-19. Sequenced by immunoSEQ multiplex PCR; TCRdb stores in-frame clones only, minus some. Among more than 120,000 clones listed, 87% were seen once. The specimen was peripheral blood. The receptors were sampled from a woman in her forties or fifties with acute or convalescent COVID-19.

V and J are TRBV5-1 and TRBJ1-5; TRBD1 matches 7 bases. Germline V gene data show CDR1 as SGHRS and CDR2 as YFSETQ. J gave up 5 bases and V 5 bases, and 7 bases lay outside the gene matches. This CDR3 has 14 amino acids. The CDR3 bases are TGCGCCAGCAGGTTAGACAGGGCGGATCAGCCCCAGCATTTT. Its translation: CASRLDRADQPQHF.

V usage is TRBV7-2 and J usage is TRBJ1-6; D is ambiguous. Germline-derived CDR1 and CDR2 are SGHTA and FQGNSA. There are 13 residues in the CDR3. The V end lost 8 bases, the J end lost 5 bases, and 10 bases lay between the germline ends. The CDR3 is CASSGGDNSPLHF. CDR3 bases: TGTGCCAGCTCGGGCGGGGATAATTCACCCCTCCACTTT.

This clone was seen more than once but under ten times. The V and J genes are TRBV7-9 and TRBJ2-2; TRBD1 matches at 12 bases. V shed 5 bases and J 6 bases; nucleotides not matched to a gene: 4. The CDR3 has 15 residues. Germline CDR1 and CDR2: SEHNR and FQNEAQ (reference sequence). CDR3 amino acids: CASSAGQGASGELFF. The CDR3 DNA reads as TGTGCCAGCAGCGCGGGACAGGGGGCTTCCGGGGAGCTGTTTTTT.

In nucleotides, the CDR3 is TGTGCCAGCAGTTACTTCAGATCGGCTAGCTCCTACGAGCAGTACTTC. Translation gives CASSYFRSASSYEQYF. The chain combines TRBV6-5 with TRBJ2-7; D unclear. The CDR3 covers 16 residues. In germline, CDR1 is MNHEY, CDR2 SVGAGI. The V end was cut by 1 base, the J end by 0 bases, with 13 bases between.

This clone was observed once. Additional DNA sequences in this sample encode the identical CDR3. The chain joins TRBV5-1 to TRBJ2-1; TRBD2 aligns across 13 bases. Germline assignment: CDR1 SGHRS and CDR2 YFSETQ. After removal of 2 bases from V and 7 bases from J, the junction contained 3 bases not matched to a gene. This CDR3 is built from 15 residues. In nucleotides, the CDR3 is TGCGCCAGCAGCTTACTAGCGGGAGGGCCTAATGAGCAGTTCTTC. Translation gives CASSLLAGGPNEQFF.

The rearrangement uses TRBV5-1 and TRBJ1-2; 10 positions agree with TRBD1. The CDR3 has 16 residues. Unmatched junction bases numbered 6, after V lost 4 bases and J lost 0 bases. The germline V gene encodes CDR1 SGHRS and CDR2 YFSETQ. CDR3 in DNA: TGCGCCAGCAGCCCCGGGACAGGGGTAACTAACTATGGCTACACCTTC. This codes for CASSPGTGVTNYGYTF.